The 22 T cell receptor beta chains listed next were all sequenced from one sample in a study of cytomegalovirus exposure and HLA in healthy donors. The study ran its PCR with 60 Vbeta and 13 Jbeta primers. Profiling relied on immunoSEQ multiplex PCR, and the TCRdb table lists in-frame clones only, not all of them. The table lists about 160,000 clones, roughly 85% of them singletons. Sample: PBMCs. The receptor source for this set is a male donor in good health and CMV-seronegative.

The rearrangement joins TRBV5-6 to TRBJ2-3, with 7 bases that match TRBD1. From germline, CDR1 is SGHDT and CDR2 YYEEEE. The CDR3 extends over 15 amino acids. With V trimmed by 4 bases and J by 0 bases, 5 bases remained unmatched. The CDR3 sequence: CASSQQGSSTDTQYF. The CDR3 coding sequence is TGTGCCAGCAGCCAACAGGGGTCCAGCACAGATACGCAGTATTTT.

This chain uses TRBV4-1 with TRBJ2-7, with 10 bases aligning to TRBD2. Trimming at V came to 2 bases and at J to 2 bases, leaving 3 bases not matched to a gene. Germline V gives CDR1 MGHRA, CDR2 YSYEKL. This CDR3 is built from 15 residues. The CDR3 nucleotides read TGCGCCAGCAGCCAACCGGGACTAGCGACCTACGAGCAGTACTTC. Amino acid sequence: CASSQPGLATYEQYF.

The rearrangement links TRBV11-1 to TRBJ2-5, with D possibly matching TRBD2 (5 bases). Germline CDR1 SGHAT, CDR2 FQDESV (reference sequence). The CDR3 consists of 15 residues. The ends were cut back, 5 bases at V and 2 bases at J, with 15 bases in the middle. The CDR3 here is CASSRKSGPQETQYF. As DNA, the CDR3 is TGTGCCAGCAGCCGAAAAAGCGGACCTCAAGAGACCCAGTACTTC.

The chain joins TRBV18 to TRBJ2-3, with a weak D call TRBD2 (6 bases). The V end was cut by 1 base, the J end by 3 bases, with 8 bases between. Germline CDR1 is KGHSH and CDR2 is LQKENI. The CDR3 covers 14 residues. The CDR3 protein is CASSPQTRTDTQYF. As DNA, the CDR3 is TGTGCCAGCTCACCACAGACTAGAACAGATACGCAGTATTTT.

The chain has TRBV27 and TRBJ2-2, with D tentatively TRBD1 (5 bases). Trimming took off 3 bases at V and 1 base at J, with 15 bases between the two ends. Germline CDR1 MNHEY, CDR2 SMNVEV (reference sequence). This CDR3 region has 17 residues. The CDR3 DNA sequence: TGTGCCAGCAGTTTTTTAATGACCGGACAGAACACCGGGGAGCTGTTTTTT. Translation gives CASSFLMTGQNTGELFF.

This sequence joins TRBV5-1 and TRBJ2-7; the D is unclear. Trimming took off 3 bases at V and 3 bases at J, with 10 bases between the two ends. The CDR3 has 13 residues. Looked up from germline, CDR1 is SGHRS and CDR2 is YFSETQ. CDR3 in amino acids: CASSSTARYEQYF. In DNA form, the CDR3 reads TGCGCCAGCAGCTCCACAGCACGCTACGAGCAGTACTTC.

The chain joins TRBV5-1 to TRBJ2-1; maybe TRBD2 (6 bases). The V gene's germline CDR1 is SGHRS and CDR2 YFSETQ. This CDR3 region has 17 residues. Trimming pared 1 base from V and 1 base from J, leaving 15 bases between. The CDR3 DNA follows: TGCGCCAGCAGCTTGATGGGAGGTCCCCCTTCCTACAATGAGCAGTTCTTC. Protein product: CASSLMGGPPSYNEQFF.

This clone was picked up one time. The CDR3 here is CASSPRSWGNQPQHF. In DNA form, the CDR3 reads TGTGCCAGCAGCCCCAGGTCATGGGGCAATCAGCCCCAGCATTTT. J is TRBJ1-5 and V is TRBV6-5; D gene unclear. Trimming shortened V by 6 bases and J by 2 bases, and 14 bases separated the two germline ends. The V gene's germline CDR1 is MNHEY and CDR2 SVGAGI. The CDR3 has 15 residues.

The V and J genes are TRBV7-2 and TRBJ2-7, with 14 nucleotides matching TRBD2. This CDR3 region has 18 residues. The germline V gene has CDR1 SGHTA and CDR2 FQGNSA. V lost 4 bases, J lost 2 bases, and 10 bases stayed unmatched. CDR3 amino acids: CASSSGLAGGFFAYEQYF. CDR3 DNA: TGTGCCAGCAGCTCCGGACTAGCGGGGGGCTTTTTTGCCTACGAGCAGTACTTC.

CDR3 residues: CASSFLAGGAGELFF. DNA for the CDR3: TGCGCCAGCAGCTTTCTAGCGGGGGGAGCCGGGGAGCTGTTTTTT. The chain recombines TRBV4-1 with TRBJ2-2; the match to TRBD2 covers 11 bases. From germline, CDR1 is MGHRA and CDR2 YSYEKL. V shed 5 bases and J 6 bases; nucleotides not matched to a gene: 5. The CDR3 totals 15 residues.

This rearrangement joins TRBV6-6 to TRBJ2-5; 7 bases are a match to TRBD2. With the DNA end fitting TRBJ2-7 better, the J assignment may be wrong. The germline V gene encodes CDR1 MNHNY and CDR2 SVGAGI (reference sequence). The CDR3 runs 15 residues. CDR3 amino acids: CASRSRGVVSYEQYF. The CDR3 region has the DNA TGTGCCAGCAGGTCACGGGGGGTGGTCTCCTACGAGCAGTACTTC.

The gene calls are TRBV10-3 and TRBJ1-4, with D maybe TRBD1 (6 bases). From germline, CDR1 is ENHRY and CDR2 SYGVKD. The CDR3 contains 13 residues. V gave up 2 bases and J gave up 8 bases, with 9 bases separating them. CDR3 nucleotides: TGTGCCATCAGTGAGGAGACAGGCGAAAAACTGTTTTTT. Encoded protein: CAISEETGEKLFF.

CDR3 in DNA: TGTGCCAGCAGTCCTACAGGGCTTTCCTATGGCTACACCTTC. Amino acids: CASSPTGLSYGYTF. The chain uses TRBV5-5 and TRBJ1-2; perhaps TRBD1 as D (6 bases). The CDR3 extends over 14 amino acids. The V end was cut by 5 bases, the J end by 4 bases, with 15 bases between. Per germline, CDR1 SGHKS and CDR2 YYEKEE (reference sequence).

The rearrangement uses TRBV28 and TRBJ1-1; D might be TRBD1 (6 bases). The germline gives CDR1 MDHEN, CDR2 SYDVKM. The CDR3 sequence is 15 residues long. V was clipped by 6 bases and J by 2 bases, with 16 bases between them. The chain's CDR3 is CASRAGGPSNTEAFF. DNA of the CDR3: TGTGCCAGCAGGGCCGGGGGGCCTAGCAACACTGAAGCTTTCTTT.

V usage is TRBV6-6 and J usage is TRBJ2-5; TRBD2 agrees at 7 bases. The CDR3 loop spans 16 amino acids. With V trimmed by 4 bases and J by 2 bases, 10 bases remained unmatched. The V gene's germline CDR1 is MNHNY and CDR2 SVGAGI (reference sequence). CDR3 in DNA: TGTGCCAGCAGTTCTTGGATTCTAGCGGATCAAGAGACCCAGTACTTC. Translated: CASSSWILADQETQYF.

This clone was counted a few times. This chain joins TRBV4-1 and TRBJ1-1; 7 nucleotides align to TRBD1. The CDR3 consists of 14 residues. Losses at the gene ends were 6 bases for V and 0 bases for J; bases not matched to a gene: 4. The V gene's germline CDR1 is MGHRA and CDR2 YSYEKL. The CDR3, as DNA: TGCGCCAGCAGACGGGACAGAGTGAACACTGAAGCTTTCTTT. Amino acid sequence: CASRRDRVNTEAFF.

V and J are TRBV13 and TRBJ2-3; possibly TRBD1 for D (6 bases). Germline-derived CDR1 and CDR2 are PRHDT and FYEKMQ (reference sequence). The germline V and J ends were trimmed by 7 bases and 6 bases, with 23 bases remaining between them. The CDR3 consists of 16 residues. CDR3 nucleotide sequence: TGTGCCAGCACCTCCCTACAGGGTATCATTTGGGATACGCAGTATTTT. This sequence encodes CASTSLQGIIWDTQYF.

The rearrangement uses TRBV11-2 and TRBJ2-7; 7 nucleotides align to TRBD2. The CDR3 is made up of 13 amino acids. V lost 5 bases and J lost 3; bases outside the gene matches: 4. Germline CDR1 is SGHAT and CDR2 is FQNNGV. The CDR3 region has the DNA TGTGCCAGCAGCAGTCGGGAGGACTACGAGCAGTACTTC. Its translation: CASSSREDYEQYF.

The gene calls are TRBV27 and TRBJ1-1, with no clear D. The germline gives CDR1 MNHEY, CDR2 SMNVEV (reference sequence). V gave up 4 bases and J gave up 4 bases, with 10 bases separating them. The CDR3 consists of 13 residues. Here the CDR3 reads CASSSSGGTEAFF. CDR3 sequence (DNA): TGTGCCAGCAGTTCTTCAGGAGGCACTGAAGCTTTCTTT.

The table lists this clone with a few counts. This rearrangement joins TRBV10-2 to TRBJ2-7, with D possibly matching TRBD2 (6 bases). The CDR3 is 15 amino acids. Trimming took off 4 bases at V and 0 bases at J, with 13 bases between the two ends. Germline V gene data show CDR1 as WSHSY and CDR2 as SAAADI. The CDR3 spells CASSGPGLTSYEQYF. The CDR3 nucleotides are TGCGCCAGCAGTGGACCGGGACTGACCTCCTACGAGCAGTACTTC.

The V gene is TRBV28, the J gene TRBJ2-7; D not resolved. The ends were cut back, 6 bases at V and 2 bases at J, with 14 bases in the middle. CDR3 length: 14 amino acids. Germline V gene data show CDR1 as MDHEN and CDR2 as SYDVKM. For the CDR3, the DNA is TGTGCCAGCAGCCGCGGCCTGAGAGCCTACGAGCAGTACTTC. Translated: CASSRGLRAYEQYF.

A remark on this clone: One junction end disagrees with the germline gene, perhaps due to a read error. The chain couples TRBV7-9 to TRBJ2-7, with 7 bases lining up with TRBD2. Germline CDR1 and CDR2: SEHNR and FQNEAQ (reference sequence). The CDR3 runs 14 residues. The CDR3 sequence is CSSSSRTRNYEQYF. The CDR3 DNA sequence: TGTTCCAGCAGCTCAAGGACTAGAAACTACGAGCAGTACTTC.